A single sample gave rise to the 11 T cell receptor beta chains below, sequenced in a study of blood T cell repertoires in COVID-19. The assay was immunoSEQ multiplex PCR, and TCRdb's table has in-frame clones only and misses some. The sample has about 48,000 clones, roughly nine tenths seen once. The material sequenced was PBMCs or T cells enriched from blood (not recorded which). These receptors were collected from a woman between 45 and 65 years old who had recovered from COVID-19.

The chain combines TRBV19 with TRBJ1-5, with 8 bases fitting TRBD1. Germline CDR1 and CDR2: LNHDA and SQIVND (reference sequence). J was trimmed by 6 bases and V by 4 bases; bases with no gene match: 14. The CDR3 runs to 17 residues. CDR3 loop: CASSNGQGGSLGQPQHF. The CDR3 region has the DNA TGTGCCAGTAGTAACGGACAGGGAGGATCCTTGGGTCAGCCCCAGCATTTT.

The gene calls are TRBV6-2 or TRBV6-3 and TRBJ2-7; 10 nucleotides line up with TRBD2. The germline CDR1 and CDR2 sequences are MNHEY and SVGEGT. This CDR3 has 15 amino acids. Trimming removed 0 bases from V and 4 bases from J; junction bases left unmatched: 3. CDR3 in amino acids: CASSYSALAGYEQYF. The DNA for the CDR3 is TGTGCCAGCAGTTACTCGGCACTAGCGGGGTACGAGCAGTACTTC.

This chain connects TRBV28 to TRBJ2-5, with 13 positions matching TRBD2. With V trimmed by 5 bases and J by 0 bases, 15 bases remained unmatched. CDR1 is MDHEN and CDR2 is SYDVKM in the germline V gene. This CDR3 is 20 amino acids long. The CDR3 DNA is TGTGCCAGCAGTCCCGGGACTAGCGGGGTACAATACCCGTACCAAGAGACCCAGTACTTC. Its protein product is CASSPGTSGVQYPYQETQYF.

The chain uses TRBV6-2 or TRBV6-3 and TRBJ1-5; TRBD1 is a possible D gene (5 bases). V was clipped by 2 bases and J by 2 bases, with 13 bases between them. CDR1 and CDR2 from the germline V gene are MNHEY and SVGEGT. This CDR3 is built from 16 residues. DNA of the CDR3: TGTGCCAGCAGTTACGGAGGGACGGTTGGCAATCAGCCCCAGCATTTT. Amino acids: CASSYGGTVGNQPQHF.

The V and J genes are TRBV5-1 and TRBJ2-7, with TRBD2 as a possible D gene (5 bases). Trimming removed 0 bases from V and 7 bases from J, with 11 bases in between. The CDR3 spans 13 residues. The germline V gene has CDR1 SGHRS and CDR2 YFSETQ. CDR3 in amino acids: CASSLGEYGEQYF. CDR3 bases: TGCGCCAGCAGCTTGGGGGAGTACGGAGAGCAGTACTTC.

The chain carries TRBV5-6 and TRBJ1-5, with D maybe TRBD1 (5 bases). Between the trimmed V and J ends, which lost 4 bases and 6 bases, there was a span of 11 bases. The CDR3 has 13 amino acids. CDR1 is SGHDT, CDR2 YYEEEE, per germline. CDR3 nucleotides: TGTGCCAGCAGCAGCAGGGTGGGTCAGCCCCAGCATTTT. As protein: CASSSRVGQPQHF.

The chain is built from TRBV2 and TRBJ1-3; D unresolved. V lost 7 bases and J 2 bases, leaving 6 bases between the germline ends. CDR1 is SNHLY, CDR2 FYNNEI, per germline. The CDR3 is made up of 12 amino acids. CDR3 residues: CASMGPGNTIYF. In DNA, the CDR3 is TGTGCCAGCATGGGCCCTGGAAACACCATATATTTT.

The chain employs TRBV3-1 (or the pseudogene TRBV3-2) and TRBJ2-7, with TRBD1 matching over 7 bases. Per the germline V gene, CDR1 is LGHDT and CDR2 is YNNKEL (reference sequence). The CDR3 spans 16 residues. Losses at the gene ends were 3 bases for V and 4 bases for J; bases not matched to a gene: 12. The CDR3 spells CASSHGSGTVSYEQYF. The CDR3, as DNA: TGTGCCAGCAGCCATGGTTCCGGGACAGTTTCTTACGAGCAGTACTTC.

The chain is built from TRBV2 and TRBJ1-2; unclear D gene. The germline V and J ends were trimmed by 6 bases and 3 bases, with 11 bases remaining between them. The CDR3 covers 13 residues. Germline assignment: CDR1 SNHLY and CDR2 FYNNEI. The CDR3 coding sequence is TGTGCCAGCAGGTTCCGGGAAGACTATGGCTACACCTTC. Residues: CASRFREDYGYTF.

The chain links TRBV24-1 to TRBJ2-5, with a tentative D call TRBD1 (5 bases). This CDR3 region has 14 residues. The V gene lost 2 bases and the J gene lost 4 bases, with 10 bases spanning the gap. Germline V CDR1 and CDR2: KGHDR, SFDVKD. The CDR3 nucleotides are TGTGCCACCAGTGATTGGGCAGGGCCAGAGACCCAGTACTTC. Translated: CATSDWAGPETQYF.

The chain combines TRBV7-2 with TRBJ2-1; 13 bases agree with TRBD2. The CDR3 is made up of 16 amino acids. Germline lookup yields CDR1 SGHTA and CDR2 FQGNSA. The trim removed 3 bases at V and 8 bases at J, leaving 7 bases unmatched. The CDR3 protein is CASSLSLAGGLYEQFF. For the CDR3, the DNA is TGTGCCAGCAGCTTGTCACTAGCGGGGGGGCTCTATGAGCAGTTCTTC.